This T cell receptor beta chain was obtained from a study of blood T cell repertoires in COVID-19 (dated by TCRdb to the early 2020s). Context from the whole study: Samples covering the acute and convalescent phases of COVID-19 were provided by collaborators in the United States, Italy and Spain. The repertoires were released in a freely available public database meant as a resource for research on the immune response to SARS-CoV-2. Sample metadata almost always included a de-identified subject ID, COVID-19 status, age in years and sex. The material from the prospective study consisted of cDNA or gDNA derived from T cells, B-cell-depleted T cells, or PBMCs. Where HLA class I and class II types were available, the types were taken from metadata supplied by the sample provider, not from assay-based typing. Subjects who had been exposed to COVID-19, were actively infected with it, or had recovered from it provided the deeply sampled blood TCRbeta repertoires that made up the dataset. Samples came from the ongoing ImmuneRACE study (first 160 participants) plus 1,254 subjects from 6 global collaborators.

Overall results and qualifications from the work: Clinical and demographic metadata were provided uncurated, with the amount varying by source and participant.

V is reduced by 0 bases and J by 4 bases, leaving a spacing of 10 bases between them. The CDR3 measures 14 amino acids from cysteine to phenylalanine. The sequence is cut down to CDR3 DNA, 42 bases in frame from base 1. CDR1 and CDR2 (SGDLS, YYNGEE) derive from the germline V gene. TCRbeta CDR3 regions were amplified from genomic DNA using the immunoSEQ Assay, a bias-controlled multiplex PCR. The authors' analysis ran thus. Nucleated cell counts per sample were estimated from amplification of reference gene primers within the assay. Sequence reads were collapsed and filtered to measure the absolute abundance of every unique TCRbeta CDR3 rearrangement. For each sample, productive Simpson clonality was calculated as the square root of Simpson's diversity index over productive rearrangements. The immuneACCESS repertoire file appears here via TCRdb, limited to in-frame rearrangements. These files lack a portion of the clones; in checked studies, under half of the deficit traces to unresolved V genes, and the cause of the others is not known. V, J and clone size reflect that table, while D and trimming were determined from the DNA. In all, the sample holds some 140,000 clones, and roughly four fifths of those were seen once. The leading ten clones occupy around 10% of the sample.

At one collaborating source in Seattle, patients were enrolled during active infection and were followed longitudinally through the course of disease. Each collaborating institution followed its own protocols to collect whole blood in K2EDTA tubes. For TCRbeta analysis, collaborators shipped samples as frozen whole blood, isolated PBMCs, or DNA extracted from either of those sample types. Concerning this clone: No cognate antigen has been identified for it. No much larger clone exists at a distance of one base, and base qualities are not known.

The source is a woman aged 60-75 years with COVID-19, enrolled during active disease. The sample was peripheral blood. The chain is encoded by TRBV9 joined to TRBJ1-2, with the D gene not clear enough to name. CDR3 region: CASSVGENRYGYTF. The nucleotide sequence is given as TGTGCCAGCAGCGTAGGAGAAAACCGCTATGGCTACACCTTC.